This T cell receptor beta chain was documented in a study of identical twins. Study observations and caveats: A lower insertion count was a feature of abundant cord blood beta clonotypes, with no such feature in memory repertoires.

V was trimmed by 3 bases and J by 3 bases, leaving 17 bases between them. Germline CDR1 reads MDHEN; CDR2 reads SYDVKM. CDR3 size: 17 residues. As to this clonotype: Its matching antigen is unknown.

One entry per CDR3 protein, called by TCRdb with MiXCR from the 5' RACE reads. The sample has some 660,000 distinct CDR3 sequences, 8.6% seen once. The same data also went into a second study, on yellow fever vaccine responses in identical twins.

The sample was PBMCs. The V call is TRBV28, the J call TRBJ2-2; a weak D match, TRBD1 (6 bases). This clonotype originated in a woman under 30 in good health. CDR3 protein: CASSFITGQLDTGELFF. The CDR3, as DNA: TGTGCCAGCAGTTTTATCACCGGACAGCTGGACACCGGGGAGCTGTTTTTT.